This TCR beta chain was profiled in a study of cytomegalovirus exposure and HLA in healthy donors. Overall study results and limits: A few V segments could not be told apart, such as TRBV6-2 and TRBV6-3, and were left out.

Only a few counts were recorded for this clone. Its antigen is still unknown. V was clipped by 5 bases and J by 4 bases, with 11 bases between them. Germline assignment: CDR1 SQVTM and CDR2 ANQGSEA. The CDR3 sequence is 12 residues long. Researchers ran the PCR with 60 Vbeta and 13 Jbeta primers. Here immunoSEQ multiplex PCR was the method, and the copy in TCRdb shows in-frame clones only, minus some. The sample yields 150,000 to 200,000 clones, more than 60% seen once. The TCR was taken from a female donor in good health and CMV-seronegative. Sequences were obtained from PBMCs. V is TRBV29-1 and J is TRBJ1-1, with D tentatively TRBD1 (6 bases). CDR3 in amino acids: CSVTGFGTEAFF. The CDR3 nucleotides are TGCAGCGTTACAGGGTTTGGCACTGAAGCTTTCTTT.